This TCR beta chain was recovered during a study of immune evolution from preneoplasia to lung adenocarcinoma. The method was immunoSEQ multiplex PCR; TCRdb's version includes in-frame clones alone and lacks a portion of them. This sample yields around 5,000 clones, of which roughly 90% are seen a single time; 2.8% belongs to the top ten. This clone was detected once. The CDR3 contains 14 residues. The V end was cut by 3 bases, the J end by 2 bases, with 12 bases between. Looked up from germline, CDR1 is GTSNPN and CDR2 is SVGIG (reference sequence). Sequenced input: FFPE invasive lung adenocarcinoma tissue. The receptor was isolated from a person aged 45 to 60 with lung adenocarcinoma. This rearrangement joins TRBV30 to TRBJ2-3; D uncertain. CDR3: CAWRGPMSTDTQYF. The CDR3 coding sequence is TGTGCCTGGAGGGGTCCTATGTCCACAGATACGCAGTATTTT.